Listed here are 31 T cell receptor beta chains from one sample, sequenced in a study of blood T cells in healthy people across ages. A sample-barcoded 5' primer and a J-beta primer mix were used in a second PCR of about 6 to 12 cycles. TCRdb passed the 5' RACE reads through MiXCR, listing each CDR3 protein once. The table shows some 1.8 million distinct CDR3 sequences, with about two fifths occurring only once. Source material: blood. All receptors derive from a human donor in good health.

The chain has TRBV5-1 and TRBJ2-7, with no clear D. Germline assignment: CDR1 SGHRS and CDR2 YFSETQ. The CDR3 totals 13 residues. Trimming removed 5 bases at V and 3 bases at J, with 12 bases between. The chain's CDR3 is CASRTGLNYEQYF. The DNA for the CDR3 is TGCGCCAGCAGAACCGGGCTCAACTACGAGCAGTACTTC.

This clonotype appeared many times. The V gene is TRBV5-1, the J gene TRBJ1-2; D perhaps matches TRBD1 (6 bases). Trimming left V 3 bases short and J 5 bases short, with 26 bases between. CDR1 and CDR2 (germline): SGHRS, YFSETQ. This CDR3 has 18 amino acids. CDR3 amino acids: CASSYFTGNMQSAYGYTF. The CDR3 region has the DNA TGCGCCAGCAGCTATTTCACAGGGAATATGCAATCCGCATATGGCTACACCTTC.

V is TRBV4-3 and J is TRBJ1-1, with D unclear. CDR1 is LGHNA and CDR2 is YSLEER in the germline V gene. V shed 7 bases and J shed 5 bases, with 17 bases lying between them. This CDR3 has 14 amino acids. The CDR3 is CASTSLLWGTEAFF. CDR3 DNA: TGCGCCAGCACTTCCCTTCTGTGGGGAACTGAAGCTTTCTTT.

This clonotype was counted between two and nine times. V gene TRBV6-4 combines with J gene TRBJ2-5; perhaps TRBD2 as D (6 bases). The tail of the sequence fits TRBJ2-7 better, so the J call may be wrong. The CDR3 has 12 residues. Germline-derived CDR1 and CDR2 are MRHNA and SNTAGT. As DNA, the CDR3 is TGTGCCAGCAGTGGACTAGACAACGAGCAGTACTTC. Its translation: CASSGLDNEQYF.

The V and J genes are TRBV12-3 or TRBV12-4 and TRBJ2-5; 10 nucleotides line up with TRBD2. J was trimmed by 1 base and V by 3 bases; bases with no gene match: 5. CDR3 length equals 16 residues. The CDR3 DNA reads TGTGCCAGCAGTTTCCTGGCTAGCGGGGGCCAAGAGACCCAGTACTTC. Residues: CASSFLASGGQETQYF.

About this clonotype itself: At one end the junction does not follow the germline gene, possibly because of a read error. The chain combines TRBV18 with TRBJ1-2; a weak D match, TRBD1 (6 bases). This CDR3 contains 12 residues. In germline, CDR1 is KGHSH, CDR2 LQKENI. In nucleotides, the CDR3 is TGTGCCGGCTCACAGGGAGCCTATGGCTACACCTTC. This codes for CAGSQGAYGYTF.

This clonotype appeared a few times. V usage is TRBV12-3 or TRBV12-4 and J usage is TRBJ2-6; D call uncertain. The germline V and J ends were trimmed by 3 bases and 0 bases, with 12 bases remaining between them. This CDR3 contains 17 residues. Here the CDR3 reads CASSLMADGSGANVLTF. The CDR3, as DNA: TGTGCCAGCAGTTTGATGGCGGACGGCTCTGGGGCCAACGTCCTGACTTTC.

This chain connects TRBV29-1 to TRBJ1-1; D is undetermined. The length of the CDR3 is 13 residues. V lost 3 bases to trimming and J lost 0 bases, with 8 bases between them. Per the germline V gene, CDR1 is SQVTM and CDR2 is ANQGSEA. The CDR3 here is CSVDGLLNTEAFF. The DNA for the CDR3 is TGCAGCGTTGACGGCCTACTGAACACTGAAGCTTTCTTT. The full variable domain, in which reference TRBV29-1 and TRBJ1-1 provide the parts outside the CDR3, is SAVISQKPSRDICQRGTSLTIQCQVDSQVTMMFWYRQQPGQSLTLIATANQGSEATYESGFVIDKFPISRPNLTFSTLTVSNMSPEDSSIYLCSVDGLLNTEAFFGQGTRLTVV.

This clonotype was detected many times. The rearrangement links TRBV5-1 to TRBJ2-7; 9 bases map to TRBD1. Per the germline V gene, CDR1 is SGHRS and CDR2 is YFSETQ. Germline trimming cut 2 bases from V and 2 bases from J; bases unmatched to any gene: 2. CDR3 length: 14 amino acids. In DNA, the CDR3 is TGCGCCAGCAGCTTCCGGACAGGGGCCTACGAGCAGTACTTC. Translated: CASSFRTGAYEQYF.

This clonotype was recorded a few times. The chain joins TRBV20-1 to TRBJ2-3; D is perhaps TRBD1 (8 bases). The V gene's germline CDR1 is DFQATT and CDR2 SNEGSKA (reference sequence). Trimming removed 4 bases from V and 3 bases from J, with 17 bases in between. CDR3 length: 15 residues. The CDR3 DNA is TGCAGTGCTATCGGAAACAGGGGGGGAACAGATACGCAGTATTTT. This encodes CSAIGNRGGTDTQYF.

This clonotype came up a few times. The CDR3 bases are TGTGCCAGCAGTCAGCCAGGACGGGGAAGTGGTGGCTACACCTTC. Residues: CASSQPGRGSGGYTF. The V call is TRBV6-6, the J call TRBJ1-2; D ambiguous. The CDR3 has 15 residues. CDR1 is MNHNY, CDR2 SVGAGI, per germline (reference sequence). Trimming pared 5 bases from V and 7 bases from J, leaving 20 bases between.

The CDR3 DNA sequence: TGTGCCAGCAGCCCATCGGGACTCATAGTGAAGGGGGAAAAGCCCCAGCATTTT. Protein: CASSPSGLIVKGEKPQHF. The V gene is TRBV6-2 or TRBV6-3, the J gene TRBJ1-5, with D perhaps TRBD1 (6 bases). This CDR3 is built from 18 residues. V was clipped by 6 bases and J by 8 bases, with 29 bases between them. The V gene's germline CDR1 is MNHEY and CDR2 SVGEGT.

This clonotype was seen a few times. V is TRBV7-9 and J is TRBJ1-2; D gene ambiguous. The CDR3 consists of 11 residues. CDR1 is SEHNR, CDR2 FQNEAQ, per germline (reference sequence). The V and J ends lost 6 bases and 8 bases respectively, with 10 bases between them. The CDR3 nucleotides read TGTGCCAGCAGTGGCGACCTAGGCTACACCTTC. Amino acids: CASSGDLGYTF.

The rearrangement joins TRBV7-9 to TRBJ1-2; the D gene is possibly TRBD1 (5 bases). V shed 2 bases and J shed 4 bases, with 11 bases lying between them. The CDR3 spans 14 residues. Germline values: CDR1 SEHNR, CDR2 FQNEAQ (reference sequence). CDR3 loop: CASSLIARAYGYTF. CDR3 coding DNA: TGTGCCAGCAGCTTAATTGCCAGGGCCTATGGCTACACCTTC.

The CDR3 loop reads CARNPAGKETQYF. In nucleotides, the CDR3 is TGTGCCAGGAACCCGGCCGGGAAAGAGACCCAGTACTTC. The chain has TRBV28 and TRBJ2-5, with D possibly matching TRBD2 (5 bases). V was shortened by 9 bases and J by 3 bases, with 14 bases between the two germline ends. This CDR3 has 13 amino acids. Germline CDR1 MDHEN, CDR2 SYDVKM.

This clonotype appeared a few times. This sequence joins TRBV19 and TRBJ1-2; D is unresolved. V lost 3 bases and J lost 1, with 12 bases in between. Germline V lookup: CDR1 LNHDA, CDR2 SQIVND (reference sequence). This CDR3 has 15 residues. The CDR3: CASSMRQDFNYGYTF. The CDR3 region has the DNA TGTGCCAGTAGTATGCGGCAGGACTTTAACTATGGCTACACCTTC. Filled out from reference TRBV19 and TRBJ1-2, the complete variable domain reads DGGITQSPKYLFRKEGQNVTLSCEQNLNHDAMYWYRQDPGQGLRLIYYSQIVNDFQKGDIAEGYSVSREKKESFPLTVTSAQKNPTAFYLCASSMRQDFNYGYTFGSGTRLTVV.

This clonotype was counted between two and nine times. The CDR3 here is CSVVRQGANTEAFF. The CDR3 DNA reads TGCAGCGTTGTTCGACAGGGGGCGAACACTGAAGCTTTCTTT. This chain links TRBV29-1 with TRBJ1-1, with 10 bases identical to TRBD1. The length of the CDR3 is 14 residues. Germline loops: CDR1 SQVTM, CDR2 ANQGSEA. The trim removed 4 bases at V and 1 base at J, leaving 3 bases unmatched.

The CDR3 DNA reads as TGCAGTGCTTATAGTTCAAACTACGAGCAGTACTTC. This gives the protein CSAYSSNYEQYF. The rearrangement links TRBV20-1 to TRBJ2-7; D is uncertain. Germline V gives CDR1 DFQATT, CDR2 SNEGSKA (reference sequence). The CDR3 has 12 residues. Trimming pared 5 bases from V and 3 bases from J, leaving 11 bases between.

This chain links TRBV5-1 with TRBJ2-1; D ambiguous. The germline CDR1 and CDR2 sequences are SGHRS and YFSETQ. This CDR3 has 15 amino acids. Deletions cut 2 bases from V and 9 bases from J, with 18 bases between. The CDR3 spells CASSFETKAVSEQFF. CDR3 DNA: TGCGCCAGCAGCTTTGAAACTAAGGCTGTCAGTGAGCAGTTCTTC.

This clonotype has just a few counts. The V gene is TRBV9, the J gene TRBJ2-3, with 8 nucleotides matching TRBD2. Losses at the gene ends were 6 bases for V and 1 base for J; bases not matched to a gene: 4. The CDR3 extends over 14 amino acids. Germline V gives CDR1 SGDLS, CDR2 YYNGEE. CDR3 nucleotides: TGTGCCAGCACGGTCGGGGGGGGCACAGATACGCAGTATTTT. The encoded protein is CASTVGGGTDTQYF.

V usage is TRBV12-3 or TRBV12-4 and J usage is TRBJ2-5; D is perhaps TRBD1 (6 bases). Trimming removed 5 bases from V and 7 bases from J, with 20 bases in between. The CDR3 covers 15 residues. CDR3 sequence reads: CASSPRQEISGTQYF. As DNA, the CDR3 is TGTGCCAGCAGTCCTAGACAGGAGATTTCTGGGACCCAGTACTTC.

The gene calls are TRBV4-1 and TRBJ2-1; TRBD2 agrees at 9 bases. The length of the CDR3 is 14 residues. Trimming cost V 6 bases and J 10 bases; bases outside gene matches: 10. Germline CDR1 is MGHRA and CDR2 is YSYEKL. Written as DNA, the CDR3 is TGCGCCAGCAGGGTTCGCGGGGGGGCCCCCGAGCAGTTCTTC. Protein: CASRVRGGAPEQFF.

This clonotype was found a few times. CDR3 bases: TGCGCCAGCAGCCAAGATCAGATTTACGGGCTTTTCTCCTACGAGCAGTACTTC. It codes for CASSQDQIYGLFSYEQYF. The rearrangement joins TRBV4-3 to TRBJ2-7; D is unclear. Trimming removed 0 bases at V and 0 bases at J, with 18 bases between. The CDR3 consists of 18 residues. Looked up from germline, CDR1 is LGHNA and CDR2 is YSLEER.

The CDR3 DNA follows: TGCGCCAGCAGCTTGGGTTGGCAGATCAATGAAGCTTTCTTT. This translates into CASSLGWQINEAFF. The rearrangement uses TRBV5-1 and TRBJ1-1; D is ambiguous. Germline lookup yields CDR1 SGHRS and CDR2 YFSETQ. The CDR3 is 14 residues long. The germline V and J ends were trimmed by 0 bases and 7 bases, with 13 bases remaining between them. Variable domain in full (rest from reference TRBV5-1 and TRBJ1-1): KAGVTQTPRYLIKTRGQQVTLSCSPISGHRSVSWYQQTPGQGLQFLFEYFSETQRNKGNFPGRFSGRQFSNSRSEMNVSTLELGDSALYLCASSLGWQINEAFFGQGTRLTVV.

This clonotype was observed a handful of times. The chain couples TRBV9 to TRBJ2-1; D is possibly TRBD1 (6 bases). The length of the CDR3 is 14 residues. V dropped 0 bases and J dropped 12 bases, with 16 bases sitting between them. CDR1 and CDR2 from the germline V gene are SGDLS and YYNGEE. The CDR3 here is CASSVGQATQGQFF. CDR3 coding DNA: TGTGCCAGCAGCGTAGGACAGGCTACTCAGGGGCAGTTCTTC.

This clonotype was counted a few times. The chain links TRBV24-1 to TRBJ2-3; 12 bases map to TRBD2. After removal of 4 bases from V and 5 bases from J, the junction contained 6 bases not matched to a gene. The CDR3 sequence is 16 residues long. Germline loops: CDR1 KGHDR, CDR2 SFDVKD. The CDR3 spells CATSDLAGGHQDTQYF. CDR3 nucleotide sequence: TGTGCCACCAGTGACCTAGCGGGGGGGCATCAAGATACGCAGTATTTT.

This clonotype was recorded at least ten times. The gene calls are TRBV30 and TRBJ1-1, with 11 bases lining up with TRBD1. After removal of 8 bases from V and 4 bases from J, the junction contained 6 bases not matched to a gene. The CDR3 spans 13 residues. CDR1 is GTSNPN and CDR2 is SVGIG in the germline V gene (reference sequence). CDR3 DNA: TGTGCCGTAACCGGGACAGGGGGCACTGAAGCTTTCTTT. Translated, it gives CAVTGTGGTEAFF.

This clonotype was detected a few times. The CDR3 nucleotides read TGTGCCAGCATCGGCTGGGGCAGGGGGGAACCCGGGAGCCCCTACAATGAGCAGTTCTTC. Protein: CASIGWGRGEPGSPYNEQFF. The chain joins TRBV6-1 to TRBJ2-1; D may be TRBD1 (7 bases). Germline V gene data show CDR1 as MNHNS and CDR2 as SASEGT. This CDR3 contains 20 residues. Between the trimmed V and J ends, which lost 7 bases and 2 bases, there was a span of 30 bases.

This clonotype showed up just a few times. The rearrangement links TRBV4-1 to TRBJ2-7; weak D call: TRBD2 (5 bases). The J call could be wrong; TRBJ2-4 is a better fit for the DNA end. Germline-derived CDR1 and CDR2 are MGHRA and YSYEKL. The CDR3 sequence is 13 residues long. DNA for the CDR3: TGCGCCAGCAGCCAAGATAGCGAGTACATTCAGTACTTC. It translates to CASSQDSEYIQYF.

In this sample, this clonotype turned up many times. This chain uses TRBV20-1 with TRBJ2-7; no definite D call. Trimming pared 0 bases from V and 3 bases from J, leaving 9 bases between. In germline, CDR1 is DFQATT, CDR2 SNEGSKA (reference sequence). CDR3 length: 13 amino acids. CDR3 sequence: CSARDKGYYEQYF. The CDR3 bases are TGCAGTGCTAGAGATAAGGGATACTACGAGCAGTACTTC.

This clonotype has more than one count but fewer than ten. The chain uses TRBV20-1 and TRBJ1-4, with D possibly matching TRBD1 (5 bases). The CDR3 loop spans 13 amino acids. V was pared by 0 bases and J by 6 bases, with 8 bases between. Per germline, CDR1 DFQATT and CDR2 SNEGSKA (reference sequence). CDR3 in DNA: TGCAGTGCTAGAGATGGAGGGGATGAAAAACTGTTTTTT. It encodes CSARDGGDEKLFF.